This TCR beta chain derives from a study of response to subunit inactivated influenza vaccine. The sample holds many counts of this clonotype. Its antigen is not known. Study-level findings and limits: Few additional T cells are recruited per seasonal influenza vaccination, authors suggested.

TCRdb itself ran the RT-PCR reads through MiXCR, one entry per CDR3 protein. Here the sample spans about 580,000 distinct CDR3 sequences, around 13% being singletons. CDR1 is MNHEY, CDR2 SVGEGT, per germline. The CDR3 has 16 residues. V gave up 2 bases and J gave up 0 bases; unmatched junction bases: 1. The chain carries TRBV6-2 or TRBV6-3 and TRBJ2-2; 9 bases are shared with TRBD1. This TCR was sampled from a man aged 50-59 years who received an inactivated influenza vaccine. The sample consisted of PBMCs from blood, taken less than 13 days after vaccination. For the CDR3, the DNA is TGTGCCAGCAGTTACCGGACAGGGGCGAACACCGGGGAGCTGTTTTTT. This gives the protein CASSYRTGANTGELFF.